The 14 T cell receptor beta chains in this list originate from one sample, sequenced in a study of CD8 T cells in Susac syndrome. cDNA came from about 0.5 to 1 ug RNA primed by random hexamers. MiXCR was run by TCRdb on the immunoSEQ multiplex PCR reads, yielding one entry per CDR3 protein. The repertoire holds more than 150,000 distinct CDR3 sequences, with around 93% as singletons. The source material was CD8+ T cells from PBMCs. All receptors come from a human donor with Susac syndrome.

The CDR3 loop is CASSSMELQFMNTEAFF. The CDR3 DNA reads TGTGCCAGCAGCTCGATGGAGTTACAGTTCATGAACACTGAAGCTTTCTTT. This chain links TRBV5-6 with TRBJ1-1; D gene unclear. The germline V gene encodes CDR1 SGHDT and CDR2 YYEEEE. The V end lost 3 bases, the J end lost 0 bases, and 18 bases lay between the germline ends. The length of the CDR3 is 17 residues.

The chain links TRBV29-1 to TRBJ2-4, with a possible D match to TRBD2 (5 bases). The V end lost 7 bases, the J end lost 2 bases, and 9 bases lay between the germline ends. Per germline, CDR1 SQVTM and CDR2 ANQGSEA. This CDR3 is 12 amino acids long. The CDR3 DNA is TGCAGCGCCAGAGGGACCAAAAACATTCAGTACTTC. Residues: CSARGTKNIQYF.

This clonotype was seen just once. This rearrangement joins TRBV19 to TRBJ1-2; D is ambiguous. Trimming stripped 8 bases from V and 8 bases from J, with 12 bases between. Germline V gene data show CDR1 as LNHDA and CDR2 as SQIVND (reference sequence). The CDR3 contains 11 residues. CDR3 sequence (DNA): TGTGCCAGTTATGGTTCGCTGGGCTACACCTTC. Its translation is CASYGSLGYTF.

The CDR3 nucleotides are TGTGCCAGCAGTGAATGGCTAGATCAGCCCCAGCATTTT. Translating it yields CASSEWLDQPQHF. The J gene is TRBJ1-5, the V gene TRBV6-5; D gene unclear. Germline CDR1 and CDR2: MNHEY and SVGAGI. Trimming removed 5 bases at V and 5 bases at J, with 10 bases between. This CDR3 has 13 residues.

The chain recombines TRBV5-6 with TRBJ2-1; 7 nucleotides agree with TRBD2. V lost 4 bases to trimming and J lost 4 bases; unmatched junction nucleotides: 14. From germline, CDR1 is SGHDT and CDR2 YYEEEE. The CDR3 consists of 17 residues. This CDR3 is CASSPRAVGGVYNEQFF. CDR3 DNA sequence: TGTGCCAGCAGCCCCCGAGCTGTGGGAGGGGTGTACAATGAGCAGTTCTTC. Full variable domain (remainder filled in from reference TRBV5-6 and TRBJ2-1): DAGVTQSPTHLIKTRGQQVTLRCSPKSGHDTVSWYQQALGQGPQFIFQYYEEEERQRGNFPDRFSGHQFPNYSSELNVNALLLGDSALYLCASSPRAVGGVYNEQFFGPGTRLTVL.

J is TRBJ1-5 and V is TRBV7-8; D is ambiguous. Germline V gives CDR1 SGHVS, CDR2 FQNEAQ. With 1 base removed from V and 7 bases from J, the gap between germline ends came to 5 bases. The CDR3 is made up of 12 amino acids. For the CDR3, the DNA is TGTGCCAGCAGCTTAGTTGCACAGCCCCAGCATTTT. Translation gives CASSLVAQPQHF.

V usage is TRBV2 and J usage is TRBJ1-5, with a tentative D call TRBD1 (5 bases). Trimming stripped 5 bases from V and 7 bases from J, with 18 bases between. This CDR3 spans 15 amino acids. The germline gives CDR1 SNHLY, CDR2 FYNNEI. CDR3 sequence (DNA): TGTGCCAGCAGTAGAGGGACCTCGGGCGGACAGCCCCAGCATTTT. This codes for CASSRGTSGGQPQHF.

The chain is built from TRBV6-1 and TRBJ2-3; 7 bases match TRBD2. CDR3 length: 17 amino acids. Germline CDR1 is MNHNS and CDR2 is SASEGT. V shed 7 bases and J 3 bases; nucleotides not matched to a gene: 16. For the CDR3, the DNA is TGTGCCAGCACCCCTCTGGGGGGGGATTTGCCAACAGATACGCAGTATTTT. It encodes CASTPLGGDLPTDTQYF.

This clonotype was seen just once. V usage is TRBV4-1 and J usage is TRBJ2-1; 9 bases fit TRBD2. Losses at the gene ends were 1 base for V and 0 bases for J; bases not matched to a gene: 4. The CDR3 loop spans 17 amino acids. Germline-derived CDR1 and CDR2 are MGHRA and YSYEKL. The CDR3 protein is CASSQVLSGSSYNEQFF. The DNA of the CDR3 is TGCGCCAGCAGCCAAGTCCTTAGCGGGAGCTCCTACAATGAGCAGTTCTTC.

The chain is built from TRBV29-1 and TRBJ2-2; the D gene is possibly TRBD1 (5 bases). This CDR3 contains 13 residues. Trimming cost V 0 bases and J 7 bases, with 9 bases left between them. CDR1 is SQVTM, CDR2 ANQGSEA, per germline. The CDR3 is CSVEDRGGGELFF. CDR3 in DNA: TGCAGCGTTGAAGATAGGGGCGGCGGGGAGCTGTTTTTT.

V usage is TRBV25-1 and J usage is TRBJ1-1; D gene uncertain. CDR3 length equals 14 residues. Trimming removed 7 bases from V and 6 bases from J, with 18 bases in between. The germline CDR1 and CDR2 sequences are MGHDK and SYGVNS. CDR3 DNA: TGTGCCAGCACTCTCGGTAAGGGATTGTCTGAAGCTTTCTTT. Its protein is CASTLGKGLSEAFF.

V usage is TRBV19 and J usage is TRBJ2-7; no definite D call. The V end was cut by 4 bases, the J end by 2 bases, with 12 bases between. The CDR3 loop spans 14 amino acids. Germline-derived CDR1 and CDR2 are LNHDA and SQIVND (reference sequence). The CDR3 here is CASSTQVDPYEQYF. CDR3 nucleotide sequence: TGTGCCAGTAGTACCCAGGTGGACCCCTACGAGCAGTACTTC. Combining the CDR3 with reference TRBV19 and TRBJ2-7 gives the whole variable domain DGGITQSPKYLFRKEGQNVTLSCEQNLNHDAMYWYRQDPGQGLRLIYYSQIVNDFQKGDIAEGYSVSREKKESFPLTVTSAQKNPTAFYLCASSTQVDPYEQYFGPGTRLTVT.

The chain couples TRBV5-1 to TRBJ2-6; D unclear. CDR1 and CDR2 (germline): SGHRS, YFSETQ. V lost 6 bases and J 0 bases, leaving 4 bases between the germline ends. CDR3 length equals 13 residues. CDR3 amino acids: CASTTSGANVLTF. The CDR3 nucleotides read TGCGCCAGCACAACCTCTGGGGCCAACGTCCTGACTTTC.

This rearrangement joins TRBV4-2 to TRBJ2-1; D is perhaps TRBD2 (5 bases). V was clipped by 3 bases and J by 0 bases, with 12 bases between them. The CDR3 consists of 16 residues. CDR1 LGHNA and CDR2 YNFKEQ come from the germline V gene. The CDR3 region has the DNA TGTGCCAGCAGCCACCAAGGAGGCAGCTCCTACAATGAGCAGTTCTTC. Amino acid sequence: CASSHQGGSSYNEQFF.